This T cell receptor (beta chain) is from a study of T and B cells in COVID-19 patients. General study findings and limits: Exclusive to the recovered cohort were approximately 2,500 TCR clusters, 30 to 40 of them with low generation probability.

This clonotype was counted between two and nine times. Its target is unknown. Multiplex PCR with BIOMED2 TRB-A/B primer pools amplified TRB rearrangements. MiXCR, run by TCRdb on the multiplex PCR reads, gives a single entry per CDR3 protein. The sample lists about 2,500 distinct CDR3 sequences; under 30% were seen once. Trimming stripped 1 base from V and 3 bases from J, with 13 bases between. The germline V gene has CDR1 SGHKS and CDR2 YYEKEE (reference sequence). There are 15 residues in the CDR3. From blood, roughly 250-500 ng of genomic DNA served as TRB template. The sample taken for sequencing was blood. V usage is TRBV5-5 and J usage is TRBJ1-1; D is uncertain. The receptor was derived from a human donor with active COVID-19. The CDR3 DNA sequence: TGTGCCAGCAGCTTGCGGGCCCTTCGGGACACTGAAGCTTTCTTT. The encoded protein is CASSLRALRDTEAFF.